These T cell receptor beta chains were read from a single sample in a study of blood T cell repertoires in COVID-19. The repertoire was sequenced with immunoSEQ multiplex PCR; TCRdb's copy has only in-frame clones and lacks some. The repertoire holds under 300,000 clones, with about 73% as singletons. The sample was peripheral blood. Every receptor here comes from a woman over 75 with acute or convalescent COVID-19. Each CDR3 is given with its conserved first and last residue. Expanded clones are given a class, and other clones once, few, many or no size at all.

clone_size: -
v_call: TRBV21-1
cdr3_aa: CASTPATGSPGKEQYF

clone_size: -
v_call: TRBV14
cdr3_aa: CASSQAYNSPLHF

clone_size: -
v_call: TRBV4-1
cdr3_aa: CASSQGQGVKNIQYF

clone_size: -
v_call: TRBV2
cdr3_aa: CASSRDRRFSPLHF

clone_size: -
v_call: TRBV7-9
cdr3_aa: CASSQRQVGDTQYF

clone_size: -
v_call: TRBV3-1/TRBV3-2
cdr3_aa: CASSQAGAREQYF

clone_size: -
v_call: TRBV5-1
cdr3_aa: CASSLAPGNYGYTF

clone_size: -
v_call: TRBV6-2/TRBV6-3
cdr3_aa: CASSYSGGHRDNEQFF

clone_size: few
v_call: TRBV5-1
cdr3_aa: CASSFGTSGFTDTQYF

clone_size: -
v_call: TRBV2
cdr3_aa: CASSTGYTEAFF

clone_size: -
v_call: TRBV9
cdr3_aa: CASSVSTSTDTQYF

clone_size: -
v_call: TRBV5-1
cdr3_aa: CASSLAEGRYGYTF

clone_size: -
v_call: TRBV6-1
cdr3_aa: CASSELASGGSGELFF

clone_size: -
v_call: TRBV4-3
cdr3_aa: CASSQNTQGDGTAKNIQYF

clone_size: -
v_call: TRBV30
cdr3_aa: CAWSVVRTSGNTIYF

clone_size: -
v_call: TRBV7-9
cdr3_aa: CASSPTAGTGVYEQYF

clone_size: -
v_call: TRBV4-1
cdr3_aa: CASSQEARRDTEAFF

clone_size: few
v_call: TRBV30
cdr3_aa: CAWSRDRPYGYTF

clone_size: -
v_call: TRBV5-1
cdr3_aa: CASSQDYEQYF

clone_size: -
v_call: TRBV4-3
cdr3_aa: CASSLGLGQAGNTIYF

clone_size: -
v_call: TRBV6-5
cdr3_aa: CASSPTGDSGNTIYF

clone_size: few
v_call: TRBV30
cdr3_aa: CAWSDLTENTGELFF

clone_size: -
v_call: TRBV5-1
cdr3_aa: CASSLLEGGNTIYF

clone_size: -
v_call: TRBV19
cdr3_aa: CASRSDRVVTEAFF

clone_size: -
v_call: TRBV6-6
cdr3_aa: CASRASGTNEKLFF

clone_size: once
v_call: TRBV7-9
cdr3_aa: CASSLASVRGRATF

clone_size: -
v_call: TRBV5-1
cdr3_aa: CASSLVWSSYNSPLHF

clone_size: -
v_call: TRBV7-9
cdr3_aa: CASSPLTPNRDYNTGELFF

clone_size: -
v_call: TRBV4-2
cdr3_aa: CASSRLGGPPGFF

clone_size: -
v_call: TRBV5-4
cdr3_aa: CASSLAGGQGSFEAFF

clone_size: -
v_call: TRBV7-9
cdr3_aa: CASSSTGGARTEAFF

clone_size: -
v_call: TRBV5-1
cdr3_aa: CASSRGHPDGELFF

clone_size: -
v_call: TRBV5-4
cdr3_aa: CASSPDRNSYEQYF

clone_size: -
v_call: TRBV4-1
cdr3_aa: CASSQGTAPYNEQFF

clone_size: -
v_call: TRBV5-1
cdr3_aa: CASSTNTPGRASGTQYF

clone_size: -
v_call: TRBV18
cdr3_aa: CASSPSGGASNEQFF

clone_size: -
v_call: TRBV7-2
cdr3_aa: CASTYRTNNEQFF

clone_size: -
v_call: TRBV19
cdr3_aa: CASSIQGQTHQPQHF

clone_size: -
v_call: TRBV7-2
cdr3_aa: CASSLGHTDTQYF

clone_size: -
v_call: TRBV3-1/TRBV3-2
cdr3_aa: CASSPAWELFF

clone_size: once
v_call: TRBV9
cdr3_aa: CASSVVQGNGYTF

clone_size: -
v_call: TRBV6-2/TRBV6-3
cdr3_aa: CASSPAGGFQETQYF

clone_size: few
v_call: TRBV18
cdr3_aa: CASSPGQNQPQHF

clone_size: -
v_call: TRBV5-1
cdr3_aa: CASSIRGGMTDTQYF

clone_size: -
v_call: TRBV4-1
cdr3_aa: CASSPTSTGVNTGELFF

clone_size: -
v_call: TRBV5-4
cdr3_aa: CASSFVPGQGYENTEAFF

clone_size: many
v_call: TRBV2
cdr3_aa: CASGADSNTEAFF

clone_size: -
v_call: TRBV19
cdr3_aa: CASASGRGRNEQFF

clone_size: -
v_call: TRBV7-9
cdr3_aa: CASSLWGTANTGELFF

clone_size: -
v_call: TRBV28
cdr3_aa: CASSATTVTNYGYTF

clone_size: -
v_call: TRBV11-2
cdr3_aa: CASSPGPYEQYF

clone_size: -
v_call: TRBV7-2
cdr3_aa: CASSLGGTGAVSGNTIYF

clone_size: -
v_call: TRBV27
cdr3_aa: CASSSVFGTGHTGELFF

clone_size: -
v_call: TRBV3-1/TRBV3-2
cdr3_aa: CASSQGSYQPQHF